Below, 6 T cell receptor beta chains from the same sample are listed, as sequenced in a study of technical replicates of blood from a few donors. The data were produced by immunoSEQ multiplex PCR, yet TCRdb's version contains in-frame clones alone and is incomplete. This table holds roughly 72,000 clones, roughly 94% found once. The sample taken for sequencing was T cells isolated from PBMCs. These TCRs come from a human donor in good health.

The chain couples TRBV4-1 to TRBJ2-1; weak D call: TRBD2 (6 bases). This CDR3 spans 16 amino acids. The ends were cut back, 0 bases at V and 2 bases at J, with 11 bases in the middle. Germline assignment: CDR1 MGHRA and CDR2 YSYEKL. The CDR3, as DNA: TGCGCCAGCAGCCAAGATCGGGGGACGGCCTACAATGAGCAGTTCTTC. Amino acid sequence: CASSQDRGTAYNEQFF.

The DNA for the CDR3 is TGTGCCAGTAGTCTGAGACAGTTCAGTGATACGCAGTATTTT. Translated, it gives CASSLRQFSDTQYF. This chain joins TRBV19 and TRBJ2-3; the D gene is possibly TRBD1 (5 bases). Looked up from germline, CDR1 is LNHDA and CDR2 is SQIVND (reference sequence). The V and J ends lost 5 bases and 6 bases respectively, with 15 bases between them. This CDR3 spans 14 amino acids.

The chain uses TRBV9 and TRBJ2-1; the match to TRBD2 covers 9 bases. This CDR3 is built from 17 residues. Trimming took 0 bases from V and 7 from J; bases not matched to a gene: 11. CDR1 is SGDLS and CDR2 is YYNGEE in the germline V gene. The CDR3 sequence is CASSVEVAGGPGNEQFF. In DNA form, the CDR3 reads TGTGCCAGCAGCGTAGAGGTCGCGGGAGGGCCTGGGAATGAGCAGTTCTTC.

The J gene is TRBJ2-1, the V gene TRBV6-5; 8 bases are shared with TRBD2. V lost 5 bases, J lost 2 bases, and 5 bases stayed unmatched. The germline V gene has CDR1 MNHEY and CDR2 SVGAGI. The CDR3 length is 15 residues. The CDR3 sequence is CASSKGLGAYNEQFF. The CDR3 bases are TGTGCCAGCAGTAAGGGACTAGGGGCCTACAATGAGCAGTTCTTC.

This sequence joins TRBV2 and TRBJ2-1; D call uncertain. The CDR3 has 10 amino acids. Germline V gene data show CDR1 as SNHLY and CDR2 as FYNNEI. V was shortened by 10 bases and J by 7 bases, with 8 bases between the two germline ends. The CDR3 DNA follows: TGTGCCATAGAGTCGAATGAGCAGTTCTTC. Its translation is CAIESNEQFF.

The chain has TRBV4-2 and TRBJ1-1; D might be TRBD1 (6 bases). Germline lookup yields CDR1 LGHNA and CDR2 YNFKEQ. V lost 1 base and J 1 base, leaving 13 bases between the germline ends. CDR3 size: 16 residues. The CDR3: CASSQALDRWNTEAFF. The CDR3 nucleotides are TGTGCCAGCAGCCAAGCCCTCGACAGGTGGAACACTGAAGCTTTCTTT.